The 17 T cell receptor beta chains listed next were all sequenced from one sample in a study of patients and donors after allogeneic stem cell transplantation. TCRdb analysed the RT-PCR reads with MiXCR anew, one entry per CDR3 protein. The table records 400,000 to 500,000 distinct CDR3 sequences, roughly 17% of them present only once. Sample: blood, either unsorted or a sorted T cell fraction (not recorded which). The receptors originated from a human donor who was either an allogeneic HSCT recipient or a stem cell or donor lymphocyte infusion donor (not recorded which). It is not recorded whose cells these are; they may come from a transplant donor.

V and J are TRBV2 and TRBJ1-5; 10 positions match TRBD1. Trimming at V came to 7 bases and at J to 6 bases, leaving 6 bases not matched to a gene. CDR1 and CDR2 (germline): SNHLY, FYNNEI. The CDR3 is 14 residues long. The CDR3 here is CASTDRGLGQPQHF. As DNA, the CDR3 is TGTGCCAGCACTGACAGGGGGCTCGGTCAGCCCCAGCATTTT.

This clonotype was detected ten times or more. This rearrangement joins TRBV29-1 to TRBJ2-2, with D maybe TRBD1 (5 bases). Trimming shortened V by 3 bases and J by 1 base, and 12 bases separated the two germline ends. The CDR3 runs 15 residues. CDR1 is SQVTM and CDR2 is ANQGSEA in the germline V gene. The CDR3 spells CSVDVFGQNTGELFF. The CDR3 region has the DNA TGCAGCGTTGATGTTTTTGGACAGAACACCGGGGAGCTGTTTTTT.

This clonotype turned up a few times. The chain couples TRBV20-1 to TRBJ2-7, with no clear D. Germline loops: CDR1 DFQATT, CDR2 SNEGSKA (reference sequence). V lost 0 bases and J lost 4, with 19 bases in between. The CDR3 consists of 16 residues. CDR3 nucleotide sequence: TGCAGTGCTAGAGATCTTGTGGCAGCTCAACCTTACGAGCAGTACTTC. Translating gives CSARDLVAAQPYEQYF.

This clonotype was recorded a few times. The chain joins TRBV19 to TRBJ2-5; maybe TRBD1 (6 bases). This CDR3 region has 14 residues. CDR1 and CDR2 (germline): LNHDA, SQIVND (reference sequence). With 4 bases removed from V and 5 bases from J, the gap between germline ends came to 14 bases. The CDR3 sequence is CASSTTGPGETQYF. CDR3 sequence (DNA): TGTGCCAGTAGTACTACAGGGCCAGGCGAGACCCAGTACTTC.

This clonotype was observed many times. This CDR3 reads CASSSDRGGETQYF. CDR3 coding DNA: TGTGCCAGCAGCTCGGACAGGGGAGGAGAGACCCAGTACTTC. The gene calls are TRBV7-6 and TRBJ2-5, with 9 bases aligning to TRBD1. CDR1 is SGHVS and CDR2 is FNYEAQ in the germline V gene. J was trimmed by 4 bases and V by 4 bases; bases with no gene match: 4. The CDR3 totals 14 residues.

This sequence joins TRBV2 and TRBJ1-1, with D tentatively TRBD1 (6 bases). Per germline, CDR1 SNHLY and CDR2 FYNNEI. Trimming took 4 bases from V and 4 from J, leaving 19 bases between them. CDR3 size: 16 residues. The CDR3 loop is CASSAGLGGRGTEAFF. The CDR3 nucleotides are TGTGCCAGCAGTGCTGGATTGGGGGGGCGCGGCACTGAAGCTTTCTTT.

This clonotype was counted a few times. This chain uses TRBV5-1 with TRBJ1-4; 9 bases match TRBD1. Germline V gene sequence: CDR1 SGHRS, CDR2 YFSETQ. The V segment lost 2 bases and the J segment 7 bases; nucleotides outside the gene matches: 3. CDR3 length equals 14 residues. In DNA, the CDR3 is TGCGCCAGCAGCTTAGGGACAGGGATTGAAAAACTGTTTTTT. This gives the protein CASSLGTGIEKLFF.

The chain uses TRBV15 and TRBJ1-1; 8 bases are shared with TRBD1. V was pared by 3 bases and J by 5 bases, with 8 bases of the junction left unmatched. CDR1 is LNHNV and CDR2 is YYDKDF in the germline V gene (reference sequence). This CDR3 contains 15 residues. The CDR3 coding sequence is TGTGCCACCAGCAGTTCCAGGGGGCGCGGGACTGAAGCTTTCTTT. Its protein is CATSSSRGRGTEAFF. Using reference TRBV15 and TRBJ1-1 for the parts outside the CDR3, the full variable domain is DAMVIQNPRYQVTQFGKPVTLSCSQTLNHNVMYWYQQKSSQAPKLLFHYYDKDFNNEADTPDNFQSRRPNTSFCFLDIRSPGLGDTAMYLCATSSSRGRGTEAFFGQGTRLTVV.

This chain joins TRBV19 and TRBJ1-1; 8 bases line up with TRBD1. This CDR3 is 13 amino acids long. The junction had 8 bases not matched to a gene; V was cut back by 3 bases and J by 11 bases. Germline-derived CDR1 and CDR2 are LNHDA and SQIVND (reference sequence). The chain's CDR3 is CASSIPPTGAAFF. CDR3 in DNA: TGTGCCAGTAGTATTCCCCCGACAGGGGCCGCTTTCTTT.

The rearrangement uses TRBV7-9 and TRBJ2-2; 7 bases agree with TRBD1. CDR1 is SEHNR, CDR2 FQNEAQ, per germline (reference sequence). The CDR3 covers 14 residues. The J segment lost 5 bases and the V segment lost 7 bases, leaving 7 bases of the junction unmatched. CDR3 DNA sequence: TGTGCCAGCATCAAAACAGGGGATACCGGGGAGCTGTTTTTT. Translating it yields CASIKTGDTGELFF.

The chain couples TRBV7-2 to TRBJ2-3, with TRBD2 as a possible D gene (6 bases). Trimming left V 5 bases short and J 2 bases short, with 17 bases between. Germline CDR1 SGHTA, CDR2 FQGNSA. The CDR3 extends over 16 amino acids. CDR3 loop: CASSVGLGLDTDTQYF. CDR3 coding DNA: TGTGCCAGCAGCGTGGGACTGGGGTTGGACACAGATACGCAGTATTTT.

This clonotype was seen many times. The J gene is TRBJ1-2, the V gene TRBV5-1, with D possibly being TRBD1 (5 bases). This CDR3 has 15 residues. In germline, CDR1 is SGHRS, CDR2 YFSETQ. Deletions cut 5 bases from V and 3 bases from J, with 17 bases between. Here the CDR3 reads CASRPSWDGYYGYTF. The DNA for the CDR3 is TGCGCCAGCAGACCATCATGGGACGGCTACTATGGCTACACCTTC.

This clonotype was seen a few times. This chain connects TRBV20-1 to TRBJ2-3, with D perhaps TRBD2 (6 bases). V was shortened by 6 bases and J by 11 bases, with 12 bases between the two germline ends. This CDR3 is 10 amino acids long. Germline V gene data show CDR1 as DFQATT and CDR2 as SNEGSKA (reference sequence). For the CDR3, the DNA is TGCAGTGCCAGACTAGGACAGCAGTATTTT. Amino acids: CSARLGQQYF.

This sequence joins TRBV28 and TRBJ2-7, with TRBD2 matching over 8 bases. This CDR3 has 14 amino acids. Germline CDR1 MDHEN, CDR2 SYDVKM. The ends lost 5 bases at V and 6 bases at J; junction bases unmatched: 9. This chain's CDR3 is CASSGPGLEGEQYF. In DNA, the CDR3 is TGTGCCAGCAGTGGGCCGGGACTAGAAGGCGAGCAGTACTTC.

This clonotype was observed many times. The chain combines TRBV12-3 or TRBV12-4 with TRBJ2-1, with TRBD1 matching 7 bases. This CDR3 is 12 amino acids long. V trimming: 6 bases; J trimming: 8 bases; junction bases outside the gene matches: 4. The DNA for the CDR3 is TGTGCCAGCAGCGCCGACAGGGATGAGCAGTTCTTC. This sequence encodes CASSADRDEQFF.

This clonotype was observed a few times. This chain links TRBV6-1 with TRBJ1-5; 9 nucleotides match TRBD1. The germline gives CDR1 MNHNS, CDR2 SASEGT. The CDR3 totals 15 residues. J was trimmed by 6 bases and V by 7 bases; bases with no gene match: 10. This chain's CDR3 is CASTFPTGGTQPQHF. CDR3 sequence (DNA): TGTGCCAGCACCTTCCCTACAGGGGGCACTCAGCCCCAGCATTTT.

The chain combines TRBV18 with TRBJ2-3; TRBD2 matches 14 bases. The CDR3 has 15 amino acids. Germline V gene sequence: CDR1 KGHSH, CDR2 LQKENI. Germline trimming cut 3 bases from V and 14 bases from J; bases unmatched to any gene: 10. The CDR3 nucleotides read TGTGCCAGCTCACCGGAGAGACTAGCGGGGGGGCCGGGGTATTTT. As protein: CASSPERLAGGPGYF. The whole variable domain, filled in from reference TRBV18 and TRBJ2-3, reads NAGVMQNPRHLVRRRGQEARLRCSPMKGHSHVYWYRQLPEEGLKFMVYLQKENIIDESGMPKERFSAEFPKEGPSILRIQQVVRGDSAAYFCASSPERLAGGPGYFGPGTRLTVL.